The rows below give T cell receptor beta chains drawn from one sample of a study of Ad26.COV2.S vaccination and SARS-CoV-2 variants. Data came from immunoSEQ multiplex PCR; TCRdb stores just in-frame clones and leaves some out. Of around 240,000 clones in the sample, 88% were seen once. This sample comprised peripheral blood, obtained in a trial of Ad26.COV2.S vaccine versus placebo. The receptors shown here come from a person between 18 and 60 years old who received the Ad26.COV2.S COVID-19 vaccine or a placebo. CDR3s include the opening cysteine and the closing phenylalanine or tryptophan. D genes are given only for firm matches. Where a row states a size, it is once, few, many or the class of an expanded clone; other rows omit it.

CDR3aa | CDR3nt | j_gene | abundance | v_gene | d_gene
CASSSSSLEKLFF | TGTGCCAGCAGCTCAAGCTCCCTTGAAAAACTGTTTTTT | TRBJ1-4 | . | TRBV5-6 | .
CASSRGGYYGYTF | TGTGCCAGCAGTCGGGGCGGGTACTATGGCTACACCTTC | TRBJ1-2 | . | TRBV27 | .
CASSFRTSGERANEQFF | TGCGCCAGCAGCTTTAGGACTAGCGGGGAGCGCGCAAATGAGCAGTTCTTC | TRBJ2-1 | . | TRBV5-1 | TRBD2
CASSPSGGGSTDTQYF | TGTGCCAGCAGTCCCTCAGGGGGGGGGTCCACAGATACGCAGTATTTT | TRBJ2-3 | . | TRBV28 | .
CAISESPSVGVKNIQYF | TGTGCCATCAGTGAGTCCCCCAGTGTCGGGGTCAAAAACATTCAGTACTTC | TRBJ2-4 | . | TRBV10-3 | .
CASWGWGPQDFYEQYF | TGTGCCAGTTGGGGGTGGGGGCCGCAGGACTTTTACGAGCAGTACTTC | TRBJ2-7 | . | TRBV6-9 | .
CASSLLGTSGGLLETQYF | TGTGCCAGCAGCCTCTTAGGGACTAGCGGGGGGCTCCTGGAGACCCAGTACTTC | TRBJ2-5 | . | TRBV5-8 | TRBD2
CATSDRDVSAETQYF | TGTGCCACCAGTGACCGTGACGTCTCTGCAGAGACCCAGTACTTC | TRBJ2-5 | . | TRBV24-1 | .
CASSQLVPRTGGEQSARGYTF | TGCGCCAGCAGCCAACTGGTCCCCCGGACAGGGGGCGAACAGTCCGCGAGGGGCTACACCTTC | TRBJ1-2 | . | TRBV4-1 | TRBD1
CSAAGASEKLFF | TGCAGCGCAGCCGGTGCTTCTGAAAAACTGTTTTTT | TRBJ1-4 | . | TRBV29-1 | .
CASSGGNTGELFF | TGTGCCAGCAGTGGCGGGAACACCGGGGAGCTGTTTTTT | TRBJ2-2 | once | TRBV25-1 | .
CAISEDPGSEQFF | TGTGCCATCAGCGAGGACCCAGGGTCTGAGCAGTTCTTC | TRBJ2-1 | . | TRBV10-3 | .
CASSPRTGRTEAFF | TGTGCCAGTAGTCCCCGGACAGGGCGCACTGAAGCTTTCTTT | TRBJ1-1 | . | TRBV19 | TRBD1
CASSQEIQGGRETQYF | TGTGCCAGCAGCCAAGAGATACAGGGTGGGAGAGAGACCCAGTACTTC | TRBJ2-5 | . | TRBV3-1/TRBV3-2 | .
CASSQDRGPYEQYF | TGTGCCAGCAGCCAGGACAGGGGGCCCTACGAGCAGTACTTC | TRBJ2-7 | . | TRBV5-4 | TRBD1
CASSESRFQPGTTGELFF | TGCGCCAGCAGTGAGTCGAGGTTTCAGCCAGGAACCACCGGGGAGCTGTTTTTT | TRBJ2-2 | . | TRBV10-2 | .
CASSRERGAEAFF | TGTGCCAGTAGTAGGGAGCGGGGGGCTGAAGCTTTCTTT | TRBJ1-1 | . | TRBV19 | .
CASSPREATYQETQYF | TGTGCCAGCAGCCCCAGGGAGGCAACATACCAAGAGACCCAGTACTTC | TRBJ2-5 | . | TRBV7-8 | .
CASSKKREVGHTQYF | TGTGCCAGCAGCAAGAAGCGGGAAGTGGGCCATACGCAGTATTTT | TRBJ2-3 | . | TRBV28 | TRBD2
CASCWGTGTEAFF | TGTGCCAGCTGCTGGGGGACGGGAACTGAAGCTTTCTTT | TRBJ1-1 | . | TRBV7-2 | .
CASSAGLAGTDTQYF | TGTGCCAGCAGCGCCGGACTAGCTGGCACAGATACGCAGTATTTT | TRBJ2-3 | . | TRBV9 | TRBD2
CATLGYPLLDGYTF | TGTGCCACTCTGGGGTACCCCCTTCTGGATGGCTACACCTTC | TRBJ1-2 | . | TRBV6-5 | .
CASSLEAGETQYF | TGTGCCAGCAGTTTAGAGGCGGGAGAGACCCAGTACTTC | TRBJ2-5 | . | TRBV12-3/TRBV12-4 | .